These 30 T cell receptor beta chains were sequenced from one sample in a study of blood T cell repertoires in COVID-19. Libraries were prepared by immunoSEQ multiplex PCR; TCRdb keeps only in-frame clonotypes and omits some of them. The table lists tens of thousands of clones, more than 75% of them singletons, with 15% to 20% in the top ten. The sequenced sample was peripheral blood. Receptors originate from a woman of 80 years or more with active or convalescent COVID-19.

V gene TRBV5-8 combines with J gene TRBJ1-5, with TRBD1 matching over 9 bases. Germline trimming cut 4 bases from V and 5 bases from J; bases unmatched to any gene: 4. The germline gives CDR1 SGHTS, CDR2 YDEGEE. The CDR3 has 14 residues. CDR3 nucleotide sequence: TGTGCCAGCAGCCGGGGACAGGGCCATCAGCCCCAGCATTTT. It encodes CASSRGQGHQPQHF.

The J gene is TRBJ2-7, the V gene TRBV3-1 (or the pseudogene TRBV3-2); weak D call: TRBD2 (5 bases). V was shortened by 3 bases and J by 1 base, with 10 bases between the two germline ends. The CDR3 is 14 residues long. Per germline, CDR1 LGHDT and CDR2 YNNKEL (reference sequence). This chain's CDR3 is CASSHRGGSYEQYF. The CDR3 DNA reads TGTGCCAGCAGCCATCGCGGAGGATCCTACGAGCAGTACTTC.

The CDR3 loop reads CASGHPGDTQYF. The CDR3 DNA sequence: TGTGCTAGTGGCCACCCGGGGGATACGCAGTATTTT. This chain uses TRBV12-5 with TRBJ2-3, with D maybe TRBD2 (5 bases). Trimming stripped 6 bases from V and 6 bases from J, with 10 bases between. Germline V CDR1 and CDR2: LGHNT, FRNRAP. The CDR3 extends over 12 amino acids.

V and J are TRBV7-9 and TRBJ2-7; 9 positions match TRBD1. The CDR3 spans 13 residues. The ends lost 5 bases at V and 6 bases at J; junction bases unmatched: 5. Germline V gene data show CDR1 as SEHNR and CDR2 as FQNEAQ (reference sequence). The CDR3 protein is CASSRDRGSEQYF. CDR3 DNA: TGTGCCAGCAGCCGAGACAGGGGGTCCGAGCAGTACTTC.

The V gene is TRBV9, the J gene TRBJ2-5, with D possibly matching TRBD2 (6 bases). CDR1 and CDR2 from the germline V gene are SGDLS and YYNGEE. V lost 0 bases and J 0 bases, leaving 9 bases between the germline ends. This CDR3 spans 15 amino acids. The CDR3 DNA reads TGTGCCAGCAGCGTAGGGGGGGTGTACCAAGAGACCCAGTACTTC. Protein sequence: CASSVGGVYQETQYF.

As concerns this clone: The germline gene is not matched at one end of the junction; a read error may be the cause. The chain joins TRBV9 to TRBJ2-7, with 7 positions matching TRBD2. In germline, CDR1 is SGDLS, CDR2 YYNGEE. The CDR3 has 14 residues. The CDR3 DNA is TGTGCCAGCAGCGTAGGAGGGGAGGGCCTTCACCCCCACTTC. Translating it yields CASSVGGEGLHPHF.

The chain is built from TRBV18 and TRBJ1-2; 7 bases align to TRBD1. The J segment lost 7 bases and the V segment lost 0 bases, leaving 8 bases of the junction unmatched. The CDR3 has 15 amino acids. Germline CDR1 and CDR2: KGHSH and LQKENI. The CDR3 region is CASSPPQGGARGYTF. The CDR3, as DNA: TGTGCCAGCTCACCACCGCAGGGGGGTGCGCGTGGCTACACCTTC.

The V call is TRBV28, the J call TRBJ1-5; 8 nucleotides agree with TRBD1. The CDR3 sequence is 16 residues long. The J segment lost 6 bases and the V segment lost 5 bases, leaving 12 bases of the junction unmatched. Germline CDR1 and CDR2: MDHEN and SYDVKM. The CDR3 is CASSPRGRGLRQPQHF. Written as DNA, the CDR3 is TGTGCCAGCAGTCCCCGGGGCAGGGGGCTGCGTCAGCCCCAGCATTTT.

This rearrangement joins TRBV28 to TRBJ1-5, with D perhaps matching TRBD1 (5 bases). Germline loops: CDR1 MDHEN, CDR2 SYDVKM. Trimming stripped 3 bases from V and 0 bases from J, with 18 bases between. This CDR3 is built from 18 residues. This CDR3 is CASSFSPDSFYSNQPQHF. CDR3 DNA sequence: TGTGCCAGCAGTTTTTCCCCTGACAGCTTTTATAGCAATCAGCCCCAGCATTTT.

The V and J genes are TRBV7-2 and TRBJ1-1; 7 nucleotides align to TRBD1. CDR1 SGHTA and CDR2 FQGNSA come from the germline V gene. J gave up 1 base and V 5 bases, and 4 bases lay outside the gene matches. The CDR3 is 14 amino acids. As DNA, the CDR3 is TGTGCCAGCAGCGCCGGACAGGCGAACACTGAAGCTTTCTTT. Protein product: CASSAGQANTEAFF.

This clone showed up just once. The chain uses TRBV27 and TRBJ1-1; D is unresolved. The V end lost 5 bases, the J end lost 0 bases, and 10 bases lay between the germline ends. Germline CDR1 and CDR2: MNHEY and SMNVEV (reference sequence). The CDR3 has 14 amino acids. The chain's CDR3 is CASSLERLNTEAFF. CDR3 sequence (DNA): TGTGCCAGCAGTCTCGAACGGTTGAACACTGAAGCTTTCTTT.

V is TRBV10-3 and J is TRBJ2-7; no definite D call. The CDR3 sequence is 13 residues long. Deletions cut 0 bases from V and 4 bases from J, with 7 bases between. From germline, CDR1 is ENHRY and CDR2 SYGVKD. CDR3 loop: CAISESMRYEQYF. The CDR3 DNA is TGTGCCATCAGTGAGTCGATGAGGTACGAGCAGTACTTC.

The chain recombines TRBV28 with TRBJ1-4; weak D call: TRBD1 (6 bases). This CDR3 is built from 15 residues. V was shortened by 5 bases and J by 1 base, with 11 bases between the two germline ends. Per the germline V gene, CDR1 is MDHEN and CDR2 is SYDVKM. The CDR3 DNA follows: TGTGCCAGCAGTCCCTCGGACAGAACTAATGAAAAACTGTTTTTT. Protein sequence: CASSPSDRTNEKLFF.

The rearrangement uses TRBV5-5 and TRBJ2-1; 9 bases align to TRBD1. The CDR3 consists of 15 residues. Trimming at V came to 4 bases and at J to 8 bases, leaving 10 bases not matched to a gene. The germline V gene has CDR1 SGHKS and CDR2 YYEKEE (reference sequence). This CDR3 is CASSLDRGYRHEQFF. For the CDR3, the DNA is TGTGCCAGCAGCCTAGACAGGGGGTACCGCCATGAGCAGTTCTTC.

This chain joins TRBV6-5 and TRBJ1-6; possibly TRBD1 for D (5 bases). This CDR3 spans 15 amino acids. Germline loops: CDR1 MNHEY, CDR2 SVGAGI. V lost 7 bases and J 5 bases, leaving 15 bases between the germline ends. In nucleotides, the CDR3 is TGTGCCAGCACCCCCGCGGGGGGGGATAATTCACCCCTCCACTTT. Its translation is CASTPAGGDNSPLHF.

The chain links TRBV19 to TRBJ2-5; 12 bases align to TRBD2. Trimming removed 6 bases from V and 5 bases from J; junction bases left unmatched: 10. The CDR3 length is 16 residues. CDR1 and CDR2 (germline): LNHDA, SQIVND (reference sequence). CDR3 region: CASSDSTSGGLETQYF. In DNA form, the CDR3 reads TGTGCCAGTAGCGACTCGACTAGCGGGGGTTTGGAGACCCAGTACTTC. Using reference TRBV19 and TRBJ2-5 for the parts outside the CDR3, the full variable domain is DGGITQSPKYLFRKEGQNVTLSCEQNLNHDAMYWYRQDPGQGLRLIYYSQIVNDFQKGDIAEGYSVSREKKESFPLTVTSAQKNPTAFYLCASSDSTSGGLETQYFGPGTRLLVL.

V gene TRBV2 combines with J gene TRBJ1-2; TRBD1 matches at 9 bases. Germline V gene data show CDR1 as SNHLY and CDR2 as FYNNEI. This CDR3 region has 13 residues. V shed 6 bases, J shed 3 bases, and the junction held 2 bases outside the gene matches. The CDR3 nucleotides read TGTGCCAGCAGGGACAGGGGCGACTATGGCTACACCTTC. It is translated as CASRDRGDYGYTF.

The chain carries TRBV29-1 and TRBJ1-1, with 10 nucleotides matching TRBD1. V lost 5 bases and J lost 2; bases outside the gene matches: 8. The CDR3 runs 15 residues. Germline CDR1 reads SQVTM; CDR2 reads ANQGSEA. CDR3 in amino acids: CSVPPRTGGNTEAFF. DNA for the CDR3: TGCAGCGTTCCACCGCGGACAGGGGGAAACACTGAAGCTTTCTTT.

About this clone: A much more abundant neighbour one base away suggests this may be a read error. This CDR3 is also generated by other DNA sequences in the sample. The CDR3 bases are TGTGCCAGCAGCCGAGCCTGGACAGGGACGAACGAGCAGTACTTC. Protein product: CASSRAWTGTNEQYF. The chain couples TRBV11-1 to TRBJ2-7; 8 bases line up with TRBD1. This CDR3 region has 15 residues. The trim removed 5 bases at V and 5 bases at J, leaving 11 bases unmatched. The germline CDR1 and CDR2 sequences are SGHAT and FQDESV (reference sequence).

A few counts support this clone. The chain combines TRBV5-1 with TRBJ1-4; D may be TRBD1 (5 bases). There are 16 residues in the CDR3. Germline V gene data show CDR1 as SGHRS and CDR2 as YFSETQ. Deletions cut 0 bases from V and 4 bases from J, with 13 bases between. DNA of the CDR3: TGCGCCAGCAGCTTGGGGTGGGCAGGGCGTAATGAAAAACTGTTTTTT. Translated: CASSLGWAGRNEKLFF.

J is TRBJ1-1 and V is TRBV15; the D gene is possibly TRBD1 (6 bases). Germline CDR1 LNHNV, CDR2 YYDKDF (reference sequence). Trimming stripped 4 bases from V and 3 bases from J, with 9 bases between. CDR3 length equals 13 residues. The CDR3 spells CATSTDSDTEAFF. CDR3 DNA: TGTGCCACCAGCACGGACAGTGACACTGAAGCTTTCTTT.

This clone was observed a single time. The chain recombines TRBV5-4 with TRBJ2-2, with D maybe TRBD2 (6 bases). Germline V CDR1 and CDR2: SGHNT, YYREEE (reference sequence). The CDR3 consists of 15 residues. With 3 bases removed from V and 4 bases from J, the gap between germline ends came to 13 bases. The CDR3 loop reads CASSSVAGRTGELFF. Here the CDR3 DNA reads TGTGCCAGCAGCTCTGTGGCGGGGCGCACCGGGGAGCTGTTTTTT.

This rearrangement joins TRBV19 to TRBJ2-7; D not certain. V was pared by 3 bases and J by 3 bases, with 6 bases between. Germline CDR1 reads LNHDA; CDR2 reads SQIVND (reference sequence). The CDR3 runs to 12 residues. The chain's CDR3 is CASSISRYEQYF. The CDR3 DNA reads as TGTGCCAGTAGTATCTCCCGCTACGAGCAGTACTTC.

This chain joins TRBV5-5 and TRBJ1-5, with 7 bases that match TRBD1. This CDR3 region has 15 residues. The V gene end was trimmed by 0 bases and the J gene end by 5 bases; junction bases not matched to a gene: 5. Germline V gene data show CDR1 as SGHKS and CDR2 as YYEKEE (reference sequence). The chain's CDR3 is CASSLEGQTDQPQHF. DNA of the CDR3: TGTGCCAGCAGCTTGGAGGGACAGACGGATCAGCCCCAGCATTTT.

There are a few counts of this clone. At the DNA level, this CDR3 is encoded by other sequences in the same sample as well. Written as DNA, the CDR3 is TGTGCCAGCAGCCTAGCGGCGGGGGGAGACACCGGGGAGCTGTTTTTT. This codes for CASSLAAGGDTGELFF. The chain is built from TRBV5-4 and TRBJ2-2, with 8 bases aligning to TRBD2. The CDR3 is made up of 16 amino acids. The J segment lost 3 bases and the V segment lost 4 bases, leaving 8 bases of the junction unmatched. Germline V gene lookup returns CDR1 SGHNT and CDR2 YYREEE (reference sequence).

This clone appeared a single time. This chain connects TRBV6-6 to TRBJ2-3; the match to TRBD2 covers 9 bases. V gave up 6 bases and J gave up 7 bases; unmatched junction bases: 5. The CDR3 consists of 13 residues. The V gene's germline CDR1 is MNHNY and CDR2 SVGAGI (reference sequence). The CDR3 protein is CASSRGGANTQYF. The CDR3 nucleotides are TGTGCCAGCAGCCGCGGGGGGGCGAATACGCAGTATTTT.

This clone was recorded once. The chain combines TRBV2 with TRBJ2-5, with 10 nucleotides matching TRBD1. J gave up 4 bases and V 8 bases, and 10 bases lay outside the gene matches. The CDR3 has 15 residues. Germline V CDR1 and CDR2: SNHLY, FYNNEI. The CDR3 reads CASERDRGGVETQYF. The CDR3 DNA is TGTGCCAGCGAACGGGACAGGGGCGGAGTAGAGACCCAGTACTTC.

J is TRBJ2-7 and V is TRBV5-4; 7 positions agree with TRBD1. J was trimmed by 7 bases and V by 3 bases; bases with no gene match: 13. This CDR3 spans 15 amino acids. Germline assignment: CDR1 SGHNT and CDR2 YYREEE (reference sequence). CDR3 residues: CASSSPDRSRREQYF. The CDR3 DNA sequence: TGTGCCAGCAGCTCCCCGGACAGGTCACGAAGGGAGCAGTACTTC. Full variable domain (outside the CDR3, taken from reference TRBV5-4 and TRBJ2-7): ETGVTQSPTHLIKTRGQQVTLRCSSQSGHNTVSWYQQALGQGPQFIFQYYREEENGRGNFPPRFSGLQFPNYSSELNVNALELDDSALYLCASSSPDRSRREQYFGPGTRLTVT.

V and J are TRBV7-9 and TRBJ2-7; D is perhaps TRBD2 (6 bases). The CDR3 length is 14 residues. Trimming cost V 5 bases and J 6 bases, with 17 bases left between them. The germline CDR1 and CDR2 sequences are SEHNR and FQNEAQ (reference sequence). CDR3 sequence reads: CASSPEGQHGEQYF. The CDR3 nucleotides are TGTGCCAGCAGCCCGGAGGGGCAGCACGGCGAGCAGTACTTC.

J is TRBJ2-7 and V is TRBV27, with 8 positions matching TRBD1. This CDR3 has 14 residues. CDR1 MNHEY and CDR2 SMNVEV come from the germline V gene (reference sequence). The J segment lost 2 bases and the V segment lost 5 bases, leaving 5 bases of the junction unmatched. For the CDR3, the DNA is TGTGCCAGCAGTCATGGACAGGGCCCCTACGAGCAGTACTTC. Translation gives CASSHGQGPYEQYF.